This T cell receptor beta chain was obtained from a study of blood T cell repertoires in COVID-19. Overall study context: COVID-19 samples, acute and convalescent, were from the United States, Italy and Spain. Sample material is recorded as cDNA or gDNA derived from T cells, B-cell-depleted T cells, or PBMCs.

In the source study's methods: Amplification from reference gene primers served as the basis for estimated nucleated cell counts. TCRdb keeps only in-frame clones here, not all; method: immunoSEQ multiplex PCR. The DNA gave D and trimming, while V, J and clone size come from that table. The table has 150,000 to 200,000 clones, approximately 90% seen once. This clone appeared once. Looked up from germline, CDR1 is PRHDT and CDR2 is FYEKMQ (reference sequence). The CDR3 spans 14 residues. Trimming at V came to 4 bases and at J to 4 bases, leaving 4 bases not matched to a gene. The receptor comes from a young man with active or convalescent COVID-19. Sequencing input: peripheral blood. V and J are TRBV13 and TRBJ2-5; 9 nucleotides line up with TRBD1. CDR3 nucleotides: TGTGCCAGCAGCTACCGGGACAGGGCAGAGACCCAGTACTTC. It is translated as CASSYRDRAETQYF.